What follows describes a single TCR beta chain. Antigen: not known. Repertoires were generated with immunoSEQ multiplex PCR, while TCRdb's copy carries only in-frame clones and drops some. The sample consists of 88,000 or so clones, around 85% of them appearing once. Time point described: week 23, last vaccination. In every dose of vaccine, 300 ug of mutant IDH1 20-mer peptide was given alongside topical imiquimod. This sample was included in a study of a mutant IDH1 vaccine in newly diagnosed glioma. Study-wide context: Vaccines began 4-6 weeks after radiotherapy alone, or with temozolomide cycles. Patients were pretreated with radiotherapy, temozolomide, or both, mostly both.

The receptor was isolated from a man between 25 and 39 years old with glioma. Some clones in this sample may be carry-over from other donors' samples. The sequences come from PBMCs, collected from a glioma patient whose treatment included an IDH1 peptide vaccine.

CDR3 sequence: CASSLRVTGPHEQYF. Written as DNA, the CDR3 is TGTGCCAGCTCCCTACGTGTGACAGGGCCCCACGAGCAGTACTTC. J is TRBJ2-7 and V is TRBV18, with 7 bases matching TRBD1. V was clipped by 6 bases and J by 5 bases; unmatched bases: 13. The CDR3 runs to 15 residues. CDR1 KGHSH and CDR2 LQKENI come from the germline V gene.